This TCR beta chain is drawn from a study of blood T cell repertoires in COVID-19. About the research overall: Acute and convalescent COVID-19 specimens originated in the United States, Italy and Spain. PBMCs, B-cell-depleted T cells, or T cells were the source of the cDNA or gDNA that made up the material.

Per the authors' pipeline: Scientists estimated how many nucleated cells there were by amplifying reference gene primers. Here immunoSEQ multiplex PCR was the method, and the copy in TCRdb shows in-frame clones only, minus some. V and J calls and clone size are copied from that table; D and trimming were computed from the DNA. The sample consists of under 150,000 clones, 79% of them appearing once. This clone has just a few counts. This CDR3 is 14 amino acids long. The sequence was obtained from a man aged 45-65 years with active or convalescent COVID-19. V gene TRBV21-1 combines with J gene TRBJ1-1; the D call of TRBD1 is as the table states it, not checked on the DNA. TRBV21-1 is annotated as a pseudogene. Sequencing input: peripheral blood. CDR3 DNA sequence: TGTGCCAGCAGGACAGACAGGGGGAACACTGAAGCTTTCTTT. Protein product: CASRTDRGNTEAFF.